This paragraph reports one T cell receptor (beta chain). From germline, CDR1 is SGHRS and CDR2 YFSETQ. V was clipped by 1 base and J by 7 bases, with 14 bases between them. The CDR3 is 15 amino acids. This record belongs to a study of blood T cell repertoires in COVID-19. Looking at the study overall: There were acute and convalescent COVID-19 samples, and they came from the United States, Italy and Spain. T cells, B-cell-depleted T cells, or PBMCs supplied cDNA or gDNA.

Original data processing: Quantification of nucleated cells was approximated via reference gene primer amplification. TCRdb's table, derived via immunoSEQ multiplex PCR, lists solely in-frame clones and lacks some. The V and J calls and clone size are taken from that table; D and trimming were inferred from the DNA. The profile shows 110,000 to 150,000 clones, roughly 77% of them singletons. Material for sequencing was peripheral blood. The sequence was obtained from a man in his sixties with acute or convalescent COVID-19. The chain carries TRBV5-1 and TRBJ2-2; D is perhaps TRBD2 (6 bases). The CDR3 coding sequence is TGCGCCAGCAGCTTGTTTGCGGGGCAGGGCGGGGAGCTGTTTTTT. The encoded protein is CASSLFAGQGGELFF.